The present T cell receptor (beta chain) was sequenced within a study of control samples from healthy donors and cancer patients. The germline CDR1 and CDR2 sequences are LGHDT and YNNKEL (reference sequence). The CDR3 is made up of 12 amino acids. Deletions cut 7 bases from V and 5 bases from J, with 9 bases between. TCRdb's copy holds only in-frame clones and misses some; the assay was immunoSEQ multiplex PCR. The sample contains around 200,000 clones, about 93% of which appear only once. The chain couples TRBV3-1 (or the pseudogene TRBV3-2) to TRBJ2-1; weak D call: TRBD2 (5 bases). This sequence originates from a man aged 18 to 29 in good health. Material: blood. Here the CDR3 reads CASKDGNNEQFF. The CDR3 DNA reads TGTGCCAGCAAGGACGGGAACAATGAGCAGTTCTTC.